Listed below are T cell receptor beta chains from one sample, sequenced in a study of OX40 agonist ivuxolimab in advanced cancers. Only in-frame clones appear in the TCRdb table, and some are missing; sequencing was by immunoSEQ multiplex PCR. The sample lists around 57,000 clones, approximately 80% occurring once. Sequenced material: CD4+ or CD8+ T cells sorted from blood, taken in a trial of the OX40 agonist ivuxolimab. These receptors were obtained from an adult with an advanced solid tumor such as melanoma, head and neck, liver or kidney cancer. The CDR3 runs from the conserved cysteine through the conserved F or W. The D gene is left open where the match is weak. Expanded clones are given a class, and other clones once, few, many or no size at all.

>.|TRBV28|TRBD1|TRBJ1-5
TGTGCCAGCAAGGGGACAGGGAGCAATCAGCCCCAGCATTTT
CASKGTGSNQPQHF
>.|TRBV6-1|.|TRBJ1-3
TGTGCCAGCAGTGAACAAACCCGGCGAAACACCATATATTTT
CASSEQTRRNTIYF
>.|TRBV5-4|TRBD2|TRBJ2-5
TGTGCCAGCAGCATTAGCGGGGGGGCCTTGAAAGAGACCCAGTACTTC
CASSISGGALKETQYF
>.|TRBV7-9|.|TRBJ1-6
TGTGCCAGCAGCCTAGTGGGGACCGGGGGTTATAATTCACCCCTCCACTTT
CASSLVGTGGYNSPLHF
>.|TRBV2|.|TRBJ2-7
TGTGCCAGCAGTGAATGGACGGTCGGGGACGAGCAGTACTTC
CASSEWTVGDEQYF
>.|TRBV6-6|.|TRBJ2-5
TGTGCCAGCAGATGGAGGGTAGGGGAGACCCAGTACTTC
CASRWRVGETQYF
>.|TRBV14|.|TRBJ2-5
TGTGCCAGCAGCCCCAAAGAGACCCAGTACTTC
CASSPKETQYF
>.|TRBV2|TRBD1|TRBJ1-4
TGTGCCAGCACGAGGACAGGCTTAGACAATGAAAAACTGTTTTTT
CASTRTGLDNEKLFF
>.|TRBV19|.|TRBJ1-4
TGTGCCAGTTCTGACAGCGCAACTAATGAAAAACTGTTTTTT
CASSDSATNEKLFF
>.|TRBV11-1|.|TRBJ2-1
TGTGCCAGCAGCCTCCAAGCGGGTATACTAAGCAATGAGCAGTTCTTC
CASSLQAGILSNEQFF
>few|TRBV5-6|.|TRBJ2-7
TGTGCCAGCAGCTTATGGTCAGGGTCCGGGGAGCAGTACTTC
CASSLWSGSGEQYF
>.|TRBV14|.|TRBJ2-5
TGTGCCAGCAGCCGTGCCCGGAAAGAGACCCAGTACTTC
CASSRARKETQYF
>.|TRBV5-4|.|TRBJ2-3
TGTGCCAGCAGCCCAGAGGGAAGCGGGACAGATACGCAGTATTTT
CASSPEGSGTDTQYF
>.|TRBV5-6|.|TRBJ1-4
TGTGCCAGCAGCTTGGTTAGAGCAACTAATGAAAAACTGTTTTTT
CASSLVRATNEKLFF
>once|TRBV7-9|.|TRBJ2-1
TGTGCCAGCAGCCCCTCCTGGAATGAGCAGTTCTTC
CASSPSWNEQFF
>.|TRBV6-6|.|TRBJ2-5
TGTGCCAGCAGTCAACAGGGTGGCCAAGAGACCCAGTACTTC
CASSQQGGQETQYF
>.|TRBV19|TRBD1|TRBJ2-7
TGTGCCAGTAGTATCTCTACAGGGGGCGAGCAGTACTTC
CASSISTGGEQYF
>few|TRBV5-4|TRBD1|TRBJ2-7
TGTGCCAGCAGCACGACAGGGAACGAGCAGTACTTC
CASSTTGNEQYF
>.|TRBV6-5|.|TRBJ1-4
TGTGCCAGCAGTTTCTCGGGGGGTACTAATGAAAAACTGTTTTTT
CASSFSGGTNEKLFF
>few|TRBV19|TRBD1|TRBJ2-1
TGTGCCAGTAGTGTCAAAGGCTGGGCAGGGGGCGATGAGCAGTTCTTC
CASSVKGWAGGDEQFF
>once|TRBV6-1|.|TRBJ1-2
TGTGCCAGCAGCCTCGACGGCTTCTATGGCTACACCTTC
CASSLDGFYGYTF
>.|TRBV5-5|.|TRBJ1-4
TGTGCCAGCAGCTTTTCCTCGGCACACAATGAAAAACTGTTTTTT
CASSFSSAHNEKLFF
>.|TRBV7-2|.|TRBJ1-6
TGTGCCAGCAGCTTATCGCAGGGGTTAAATTCACCCCTCCACTTT
CASSLSQGLNSPLHF
>medium-sized|TRBV18|.|TRBJ1-5
TGTGCCAGCTCACCAACGGACAGCTTCAATCAGCCCCAGCATTTT
CASSPTDSFNQPQHF
>.|TRBV28|.|TRBJ1-5
TGTGCCAGCAACCTGGTGGGTAGCAATCAGCCCCAGCATTTT
CASNLVGSNQPQHF
>.|TRBV6-1|TRBD1|TRBJ1-2
TGTGCCAGCAGTGAAGCAAGAGTTTATGGACAGGGTAGAATACAAAACTATGGCTACACCTTC
CASSEARVYGQGRIQNYGYTF
>.|TRBV5-1|.|TRBJ1-5
TGCGCCAGCTCCCCTGGGGTACCGGGCAATCAGCCCCAGCATTTT
CASSPGVPGNQPQHF
>.|TRBV6-5|.|TRBJ1-4
TGTGCCAGCAGGGGAAGGGGTGCAACTAATGAAAAACTGTTTTTT
CASRGRGATNEKLFF
>.|TRBV5-4|.|TRBJ2-1
TGTGCCAGCAGCTTGGTTTCGGGGGATGAGCAGTTCTTC
CASSLVSGDEQFF
>.|TRBV9|.|TRBJ1-3
TGTGCCAGCAGCGTATCGGACAGCGGAATTGGAAACACCATATATTTT
CASSVSDSGIGNTIYF
>.|TRBV19|.|TRBJ1-1
TGTGCCAGTAGTACTCAATCTGAAGCTTTCTTT
CASSTQSEAFF
>once|TRBV7-9|.|TRBJ1-2
TGTGCCAGCAGCTCGGGACGGCGGGGGGAGGACACCTTC
CASSSGRRGEDTF
>few|TRBV5-1|TRBD2|TRBJ2-1
TGCGCCAGCAGCTCAATACTAGCGGGGGACTACAATGAGCAGTTCTTC
CASSSILAGDYNEQFF
>.|TRBV4-2|.|TRBJ2-7
TGTGCCAGCAGCCAAGATGGCCAGGGGTTCGACGAGCAGTACTTC
CASSQDGQGFDEQYF
>.|TRBV9|.|TRBJ2-1
TGTGCCAGCAGCGTAGGGGTGGGGAGCTCCTACAATGAGCAGTTCTTC
CASSVGVGSSYNEQFF
>.|TRBV4-3|.|TRBJ2-1
TGCGCCAGCAGCCAAGATATGGGGAATGAGCAGTTCTTC
CASSQDMGNEQFF
>.|TRBV19|.|TRBJ1-6
TGTGCCCCTCACCCCGGGGGGGGGCGTTCACCCCTCCACTTT
CAPHPGGGRSPLHF
>once|TRBV11-3|.|TRBJ2-1
TGTGCCAGCAGCTTCTGTTCAGCGGCGAGCTGCAATGAGCAGTTCTTC
CASSFCSAASCNEQFF
>.|TRBV27|TRBD1|TRBJ1-2
TGTGCCAGCTCAATACTAAAAACGGCGACAGGGGTTCTTGGCTACACCTTC
CASSILKTATGVLGYTF
>.|TRBV25-1|TRBD1|TRBJ1-6
TGTGCCAGCAGTGTAACCGGGACAGGGAATCGGGCACCCCTCCACTTT
CASSVTGTGNRAPLHF
>.|TRBV5-1|.|TRBJ2-3
TGCGCCAGCAGAGGGGGTTCTGGCACAGATACGCAGTATTTT
CASRGGSGTDTQYF
>medium-sized|TRBV6-5|TRBD2|TRBJ2-5
TGTGCCAGCAGTTACGATTCTCGACTAGCAGAGACCCAGTACTTC
CASSYDSRLAETQYF
>.|TRBV18|.|TRBJ2-2
TGTGCCAGCTCACCACCGGCTAGGAACGCCGGGGAGCTGTTTTTT
CASSPPARNAGELFF
>.|TRBV5-4|TRBD1|TRBJ1-2
TGTGCCAGCAGCCGACAGGGGTCCCGAAACTATGGCTACACCTTC
CASSRQGSRNYGYTF
>.|TRBV6-1|.|TRBJ1-1
TGTGCCAGCAGTGAAGCGCGACCGGGAAGAACTGAAGCTTTCTTT
CASSEARPGRTEAFF
>.|TRBV7-6|.|TRBJ1-1
TGTGCCAGCAGCCAACCGGGGAACACTGAAGCTTTCTTT
CASSQPGNTEAFF
>few|TRBV11-3|.|TRBJ2-3
TGTGCCAGCAGCTTAGATCGGGTGCCAGGGGCCACAGATACGCAGTATTTT
CASSLDRVPGATDTQYF
>once|TRBV19|TRBD1|TRBJ1-6
TGTGCCAGTAGTTACCCTCAGGGGGCAGGCTCCTATAATTCACCCCTCCACTTT
CASSYPQGAGSYNSPLHF
>.|TRBV12-5|.|TRBJ2-3
TGTGCTAGTGCCACCCCCCCGGGGTCGAGAGGCACAGATACGCAGTATTTT
CASATPPGSRGTDTQYF
>.|TRBV28|TRBD1|TRBJ1-2
TGTGCCAGCAGCTGGGGACAGGGGGCGCGGGGCTACACCTTC
CASSWGQGARGYTF
>.|TRBV2|TRBD1|TRBJ2-7
TGTGCCAGCAGGGGTCCCCGGGACAGGGGTTACGTGCAGTACTTC
CASRGPRDRGYVQYF
>.|TRBV5-1|.|TRBJ1-2
TGCGCCAGCAGCTTGGATCAGGGCAACTATGGCTACACCTTC
CASSLDQGNYGYTF
>.|TRBV6-5|TRBD1|TRBJ2-7
TGTGCCATAGGGACAGCCTACGAGCAGTACTTC
CAIGTAYEQYF
>.|TRBV5-1|.|TRBJ1-3
TGCGCCAGCAGCTTACAGGACTCTGGAAACACCATATATTTT
CASSLQDSGNTIYF
>.|TRBV5-1|.|TRBJ2-5
TGCGCCAGCAGCCTGGGAGGTAGGGAAGAGACCCAGTACTTC
CASSLGGREETQYF
>.|TRBV5-1|.|TRBJ1-4
TGCGCCAGCAGCTTCTCCCAGGGTGGAGAAAAACTGTTTTTT
CASSFSQGGEKLFF
>.|TRBV6-4|TRBD1|TRBJ2-3
TGTGCCAGCAGTTTACAGGGGTTTGGGACAGATACGCAGTATTTT
CASSLQGFGTDTQYF
>.|TRBV6-1|.|TRBJ1-6
TGTGCCAGCAGTGAAGCCGACAGCTCTTCACCCCTCCACTTT
CASSEADSSSPLHF
>.|TRBV12-5|.|TRBJ1-1
TGTGCTAGTGGTTTGCCATCTACCGGGCTACTAAACACTGAAGCTTTCTTT
CASGLPSTGLLNTEAFF